Listed below are T cell receptor beta chains from one sample, sequenced in a study of blood T cell repertoires in COVID-19. Here immunoSEQ multiplex PCR was the method, and the copy in TCRdb shows in-frame clones only, minus some. In the table there are approximately 200,000 clones, approximately 79% of which are singletons. Sequences were obtained from peripheral blood. All receptors come from a man between 60 and 70 years old with active or convalescent COVID-19. The CDR3 runs from the conserved cysteine through the conserved F or W. The order of the fields is V gene, CDR3 protein.

v_gene: TRBV6-2/TRBV6-3
CDR3aa: CASSFSPRTLSYEQYF

v_gene: TRBV3-1/TRBV3-2
CDR3aa: CASRDRAGGYTF

v_gene: TRBV18
CDR3aa: CASSWGEAYEQYF

v_gene: TRBV28
CDR3aa: CASSLGREGPETQYF

v_gene: TRBV9
CDR3aa: CASSVASQGTEKLFF

v_gene: TRBV29-1
CDR3aa: CSVAVTPGDGYTF

v_gene: TRBV6-5
CDR3aa: CASRSGTGVGNTIYF

v_gene: TRBV7-9
CDR3aa: CASSLYPVASGIVDTQYF

v_gene: TRBV5-1
CDR3aa: CASSPRGGDSGNTIYF

v_gene: TRBV28
CDR3aa: CASSSRTRLLYEQYF

v_gene: TRBV19
CDR3aa: CASSIGQGGTRAFF

v_gene: TRBV6-5
CDR3aa: CASSLRTGREDEQFF

v_gene: TRBV7-9
CDR3aa: CASRARLPRGREADTQYF

v_gene: TRBV2
CDR3aa: CASSESLAGDTQYF

v_gene: TRBV5-1
CDR3aa: CASSRSGANEKLFF

v_gene: TRBV9
CDR3aa: CASSATLGRGNDTEAFF

v_gene: TRBV6-5
CDR3aa: CASSRSGGRENIQYF

v_gene: TRBV7-2
CDR3aa: CASSYARGLSPGELFF

v_gene: TRBV9
CDR3aa: CASSVGTTRYNSHDTMGWEQFF

v_gene: TRBV4-3
CDR3aa: CASSQSLAGGITDTQYF

v_gene: TRBV7-2
CDR3aa: CASSFGAAGNLIASYEQYF

v_gene: TRBV3-1/TRBV3-2
CDR3aa: CASSQRGTGDAGELFF

v_gene: TRBV15
CDR3aa: CATSRSPGGIINNEQFF

v_gene: TRBV6-5
CDR3aa: CASTYGLGERTQYF

v_gene: TRBV4-1
CDR3aa: CASGEWEGPTYEQYF

v_gene: TRBV5-1
CDR3aa: CASSLGRREGQGSYEQYF